This T cell receptor beta chain was profiled in a study of blood T cell repertoires in COVID-19. On the study more broadly: The origin of the acute and convalescent COVID-19 samples was the United States, Italy and Spain. In each case, the material was cDNA or gDNA derived from T cells, B-cell-depleted T cells, or PBMCs.

Seattle patient enrollment occurred during active infection, with longitudinal follow-up thereafter. This table comes from immunoSEQ multiplex PCR, and its TCRdb copy is limited to in-frame clones, with some not included. The sample holds some 80,000 clones, approximately 91% seen once. On this clone itself: Other nucleotide sequences in the sample specify the same CDR3.

The V end lost 5 bases, the J end lost 5 bases, and 15 bases lay between the germline ends. The CDR3 loop spans 14 amino acids. CDR1 MDHEN and CDR2 SYDVKM come from the germline V gene. The chain has TRBV28 and TRBJ1-2; TRBD1 might be the D (6 bases). The receptor comes from a man between 50 and 59 years old with COVID-19, enrolled during active disease. Sample: peripheral blood. Here the CDR3 DNA reads TGTGCCAGCAGTCTACGACAGGAGTTTTATGGCTACACCTTC. It is translated as CASSLRQEFYGYTF.